This TCR beta chain came from a study of PD-L1 blockade in urothelial cancer. Study at large: Samples of blood were analyzed 3 weeks (second dose) and 6 weeks after treatment start. Researchers found blood samples held a median of approximately 150,000 T cells. Findings of the study overall: Durable benefit accompanied greater 3-week expansion of tumor-associated blood clones.

The CDR3 sequence is 15 residues long. V shed 4 bases and J 3 bases; nucleotides not matched to a gene: 6. Germline V gives CDR1 MRHNA, CDR2 SNTAGT. Time point described: pretreatment peripheral blood. The investigators introduced synthetic TCR analog templates into each PCR as spikes. The protocol was immunoSEQ multiplex PCR, while the TCRdb copy is restricted to in-frame clones and leaves out a portion. The sample holds approximately 50,000 clones; 84% are singletons and the top ten take 1% to 1.5%. As for this clone: Its cognate antigen is unknown.

The receptor's source is a man aged 50-60 years with urothelial cancer. The rearrangement uses TRBV6-4 and TRBJ2-3, with 8 positions matching TRBD1. The sample in question was PBMCs, obtained around atezolizumab (anti-PD-L1) treatment. The CDR3 DNA follows: TGTGCCAGCAGTGTCGGACAGGGAGAAACAGATACGCAGTATTTT. It codes for CASSVGQGETDTQYF.